These 6 T cell receptor beta chains share one sample of origin, sequenced in a study of cytomegalovirus exposure and HLA in healthy donors. It was with 60 Vbeta and 13 Jbeta primers that the PCR ran. TCRdb's copy holds only in-frame clones and misses some; the assay was immunoSEQ multiplex PCR. The data contain under 150,000 clones, about 77% of them singletons. The sequenced sample consisted of PBMCs. These receptors came from a woman between 25 and 40 years old in good health and CMV-seropositive.

The chain is built from TRBV18 and TRBJ2-7; TRBD1 aligns across 8 bases. Germline V gene sequence: CDR1 KGHSH, CDR2 LQKENI. The CDR3 covers 13 residues. Unmatched junction bases numbered 6, after V lost 6 bases and J lost 5 bases. Here the CDR3 reads CASSEIQGDEQYF. The CDR3 nucleotides read TGTGCCAGCTCCGAGATACAGGGGGACGAGCAGTACTTC. The variable domain in full, with the rest retrieved from reference TRBV18 and TRBJ2-7, is NAGVMQNPRHLVRRRGQEARLRCSPMKGHSHVYWYRQLPEEGLKFMVYLQKENIIDESGMPKERFSAEFPKEGPSILRIQQVVRGDSAAYFCASSEIQGDEQYFGPGTRLTVT.

This chain connects TRBV7-3 to TRBJ2-3; TRBD1 is a possible D gene (7 bases). This CDR3 region has 15 residues. V lost 5 bases and J 3 bases, leaving 15 bases between the germline ends. Germline loops: CDR1 SGHTA, CDR2 FQGTGA. The CDR3 sequence is CASSLGGGGTDTQYF. The DNA for the CDR3 is TGTGCCAGCAGCCTCGGAGGGGGCGGTACAGATACGCAGTATTTT.

The chain is built from TRBV27 and TRBJ2-2; tentative D call: TRBD1 (6 bases). The CDR3 extends over 15 amino acids. Germline V gives CDR1 MNHEY, CDR2 SMNVEV (reference sequence). Trimming took off 4 bases at V and 3 bases at J, with 12 bases between the two ends. In DNA, the CDR3 is TGTGCCAGCAGTTCGATGGGGGCGTACACCGGGGAGCTGTTTTTT. Amino acid sequence: CASSSMGAYTGELFF.

The J gene is TRBJ2-3, the V gene TRBV30; TRBD1 aligns across 12 bases. Per the germline V gene, CDR1 is GTSNPN and CDR2 is SVGIG (reference sequence). V shed 4 bases, J shed 6 bases, and the junction held 5 bases outside the gene matches. CDR3 length equals 14 residues. CDR3 DNA: TGTGCCTGGACCCGGGACAGGGGGCAGGATACGCAGTATTTT. Its protein is CAWTRDRGQDTQYF. Using reference TRBV30 and TRBJ2-3 for the parts outside the CDR3, the full variable domain is SQTIHQWPATLVQPVGSPLSLECTVEGTSNPNLYWYRQAAGRGLQLLFYSVGIGQISSEVPQNLSASRPQDRQFILSSKKLLLSDSGFYLCAWTRDRGQDTQYFGPGTRLTVL.

The rearrangement joins TRBV5-4 to TRBJ1-4; no clear D gene. V was trimmed by 2 bases and J by 8 bases, leaving 13 bases between them. This CDR3 comprises 14 residues. Germline CDR1 SGHNT, CDR2 YYREEE (reference sequence). CDR3 region: CASSFFDREEKLFF. CDR3 DNA: TGTGCCAGCAGCTTTTTTGACCGGGAGGAAAAACTGTTTTTT.

The gene calls are TRBV6-1 and TRBJ2-5; D ambiguous. Germline values: CDR1 MNHNS, CDR2 SASEGT. The length of the CDR3 is 13 residues. Deletions cut 6 bases from V and 7 bases from J, with 15 bases between. CDR3 protein: CASSGTGPGTQYF. The CDR3 bases are TGTGCCAGCAGCGGCACTGGGCCTGGGACCCAGTACTTC.